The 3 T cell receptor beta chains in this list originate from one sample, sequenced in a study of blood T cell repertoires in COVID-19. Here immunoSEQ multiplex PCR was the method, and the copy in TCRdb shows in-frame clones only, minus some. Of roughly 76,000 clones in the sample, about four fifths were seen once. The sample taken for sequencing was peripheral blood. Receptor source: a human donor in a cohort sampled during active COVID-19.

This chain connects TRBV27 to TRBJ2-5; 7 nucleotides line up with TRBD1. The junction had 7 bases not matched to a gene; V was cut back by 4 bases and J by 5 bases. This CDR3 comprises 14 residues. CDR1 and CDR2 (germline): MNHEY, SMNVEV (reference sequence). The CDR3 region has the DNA TGTGCCAGCAGTTCAACGAACAGGGGCGAGACCCAGTACTTC. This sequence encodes CASSSTNRGETQYF.

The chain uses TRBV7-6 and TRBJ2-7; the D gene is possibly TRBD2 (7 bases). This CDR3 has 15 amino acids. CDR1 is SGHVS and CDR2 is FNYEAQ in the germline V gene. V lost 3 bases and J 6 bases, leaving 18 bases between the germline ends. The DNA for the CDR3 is TGTGCCAGCAGCTTCGGGGGGCGCGTTCTTTCCGAGCAGTACTTC. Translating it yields CASSFGGRVLSEQYF.

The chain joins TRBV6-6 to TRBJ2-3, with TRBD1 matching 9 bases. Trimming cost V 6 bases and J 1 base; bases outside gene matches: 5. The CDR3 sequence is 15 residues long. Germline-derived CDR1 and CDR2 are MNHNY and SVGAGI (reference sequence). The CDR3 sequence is CASRTGGAGTDTQYF. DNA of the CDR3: TGTGCCAGCAGAACAGGGGGCGCGGGCACAGATACGCAGTATTTT.